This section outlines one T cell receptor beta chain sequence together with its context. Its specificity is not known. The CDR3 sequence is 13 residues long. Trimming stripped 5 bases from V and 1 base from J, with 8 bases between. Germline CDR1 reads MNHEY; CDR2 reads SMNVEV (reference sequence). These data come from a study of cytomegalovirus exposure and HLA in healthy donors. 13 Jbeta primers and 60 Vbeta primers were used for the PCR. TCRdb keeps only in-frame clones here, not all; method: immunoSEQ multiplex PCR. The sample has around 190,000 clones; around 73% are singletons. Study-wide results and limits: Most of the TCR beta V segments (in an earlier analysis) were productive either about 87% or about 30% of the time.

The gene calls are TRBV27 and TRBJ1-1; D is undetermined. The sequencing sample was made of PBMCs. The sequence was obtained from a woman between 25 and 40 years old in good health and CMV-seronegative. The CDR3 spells CASSLWPNTEAFF. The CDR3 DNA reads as TGTGCCAGCAGTCTATGGCCGAACACTGAAGCTTTCTTT.